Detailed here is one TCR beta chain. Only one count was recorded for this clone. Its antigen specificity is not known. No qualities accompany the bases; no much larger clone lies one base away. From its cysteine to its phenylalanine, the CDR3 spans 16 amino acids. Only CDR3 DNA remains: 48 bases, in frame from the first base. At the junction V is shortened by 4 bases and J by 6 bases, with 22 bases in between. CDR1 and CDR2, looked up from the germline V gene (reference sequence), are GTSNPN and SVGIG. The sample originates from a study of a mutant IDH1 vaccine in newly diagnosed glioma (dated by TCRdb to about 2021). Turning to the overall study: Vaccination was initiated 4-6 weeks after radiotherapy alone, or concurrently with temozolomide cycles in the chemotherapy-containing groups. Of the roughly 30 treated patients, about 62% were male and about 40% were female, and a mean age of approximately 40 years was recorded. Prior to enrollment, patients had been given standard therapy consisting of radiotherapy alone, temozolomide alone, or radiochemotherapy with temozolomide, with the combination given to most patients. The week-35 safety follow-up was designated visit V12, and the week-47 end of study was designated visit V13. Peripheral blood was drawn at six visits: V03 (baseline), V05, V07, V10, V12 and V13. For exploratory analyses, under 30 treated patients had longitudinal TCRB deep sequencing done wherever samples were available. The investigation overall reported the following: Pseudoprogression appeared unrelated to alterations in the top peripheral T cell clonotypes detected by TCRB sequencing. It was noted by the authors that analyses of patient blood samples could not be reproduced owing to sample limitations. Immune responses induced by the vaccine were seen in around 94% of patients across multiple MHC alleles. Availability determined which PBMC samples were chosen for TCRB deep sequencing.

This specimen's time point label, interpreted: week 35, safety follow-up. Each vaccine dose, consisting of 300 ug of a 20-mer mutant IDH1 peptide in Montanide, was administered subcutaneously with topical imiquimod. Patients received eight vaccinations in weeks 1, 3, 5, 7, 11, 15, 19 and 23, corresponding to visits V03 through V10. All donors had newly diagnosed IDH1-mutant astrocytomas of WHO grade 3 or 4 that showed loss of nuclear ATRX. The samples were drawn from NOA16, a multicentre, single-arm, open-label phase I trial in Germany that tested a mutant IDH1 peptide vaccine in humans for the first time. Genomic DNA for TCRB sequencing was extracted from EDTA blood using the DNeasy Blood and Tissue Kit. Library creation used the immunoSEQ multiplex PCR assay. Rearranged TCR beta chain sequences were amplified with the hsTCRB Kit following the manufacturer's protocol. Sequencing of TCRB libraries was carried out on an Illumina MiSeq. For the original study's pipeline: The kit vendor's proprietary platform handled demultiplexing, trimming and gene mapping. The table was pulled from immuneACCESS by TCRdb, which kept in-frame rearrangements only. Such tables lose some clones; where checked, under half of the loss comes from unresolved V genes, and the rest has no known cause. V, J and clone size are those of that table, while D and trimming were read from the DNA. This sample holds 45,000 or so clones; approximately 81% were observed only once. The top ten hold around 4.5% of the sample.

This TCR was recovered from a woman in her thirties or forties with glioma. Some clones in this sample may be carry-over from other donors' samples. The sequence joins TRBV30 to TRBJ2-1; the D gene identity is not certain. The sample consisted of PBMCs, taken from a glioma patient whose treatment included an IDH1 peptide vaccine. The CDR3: CAWIWWAADTTNEQFF. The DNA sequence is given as TGTGCCTGGATATGGTGGGCGGCCGATACCACCAATGAGCAGTTCTTC.